This T cell receptor beta chain was profiled in a study of T and B cells in COVID-19 patients. Study as a whole: In the active-infection cohort, about 90% of the roughly 20 patients had comorbidities linked to unfavorable COVID-19 outcome.

From blood, roughly 250-500 ng of genomic DNA served as TRB template. Study-wide results and caveats: Patients with COVID-19 reportedly showed strongly skewed T cell receptor beta variable and joining gene usage. Blood from mildly ill patients while symptomatic, and early samples from severe cases, were scarce. At recovery TRB diversity and richness exceeded healthy donors, after highly clonal active COVID-19 repertoires.

In germline, CDR1 is LNHDA, CDR2 SQIVND (reference sequence). The CDR3 is 14 residues long. The V and J ends lost 3 bases and 8 bases, in that order; junction bases with no gene match: 9. A word on this clonotype: What it binds is unknown.

Multiplex PCR with BIOMED2 TRB-A/B primer pools amplified TRB rearrangements. TCRdb re-analysed the multiplex PCR reads in MiXCR, keeping a single row per CDR3 protein. The table lists over 10,000 distinct CDR3 sequences, about 25% of them singletons, with 3.5% to 5% in the top ten. The sequencing sample was made of blood. This TCR was sampled from a human donor who had recovered from COVID-19. V gene TRBV19 combines with J gene TRBJ1-2, with 7 bases fitting TRBD1. CDR3 sequence: CASSMDRTSGGYTF. The CDR3 DNA reads as TGTGCCAGTAGTATGGACAGGACCTCGGGAGGCTACACCTTC.